The 7 T cell receptor beta chains reported below all come from one sample, sequenced in a study of neurological immune-mediated disorders. TCRdb processed the 5' RACE reads anew with MiXCR; each CDR3 protein has one entry. The repertoire has about 62,000 distinct CDR3 sequences, 3% to 4% of them found once; the top ten carry less than 2.5%. Sequenced material: PBMCs. These receptor sequences come from a woman aged 50 to 60 with multiple sclerosis.

The table lists this clonotype with a few counts. The chain employs TRBV6-2 or TRBV6-3 and TRBJ2-3; TRBD1 is a possible D gene (7 bases). The V gene lost 6 bases and the J gene lost 2 bases, with 27 bases spanning the gap. Germline V gene sequence: CDR1 MNHEY, CDR2 SVGEGT. The CDR3 consists of 19 residues. The CDR3 is CASSRTHRGGIRYTDTQYF. The CDR3 region has the DNA TGTGCCAGCAGCCGAACTCACAGGGGCGGGATTCGTTACACAGATACGCAGTATTTT.

Only a few counts were recorded for this clonotype. The rearrangement joins TRBV7-8 to TRBJ1-4; weak D call: TRBD1 (5 bases). V lost 2 bases, J lost 0 bases, and 22 bases lay in between. The germline V gene encodes CDR1 SGHVS and CDR2 FQNEAQ. The CDR3 sequence is 20 residues long. The CDR3: CASSLSWQGQTFATNEKLFF. CDR3 bases: TGTGCCAGCAGCTTAAGTTGGCAGGGCCAGACGTTTGCAACTAATGAAAAACTGTTTTTT.

In its sample, this clonotype was seen many times. This chain uses TRBV7-2 with TRBJ1-4; no clear D gene. V was clipped by 0 bases and J by 8 bases, with 16 bases between them. CDR3 length: 16 amino acids. Germline V gives CDR1 SGHTA, CDR2 FQGNSA. For the CDR3, the DNA is TGTGCCAGCAGCTTAGCGGGTGGCAGTGGTGGAGAAAAACTGTTTTTT. It is translated as CASSLAGGSGGEKLFF.

This clonotype came up many times. The chain links TRBV28 to TRBJ2-1; 7 nucleotides match TRBD2. V lost 4 bases and J lost 3; bases outside the gene matches: 6. CDR3 length equals 15 residues. Per the germline V gene, CDR1 is MDHEN and CDR2 is SYDVKM. The CDR3 region has the DNA TGTGCCAGCAGTTCCTATGCGGGGGACTACAATGAGCAGTTCTTC. Translating it yields CASSSYAGDYNEQFF.

This clonotype was seen ten or more times. The chain joins TRBV21-1 to TRBJ2-3; the tabulated D call, TRBD2, remains unverified against the DNA. TRBV21-1 is a recognized pseudogene. CDR3 size: 16 residues. The CDR3 DNA follows: TGTGCCAGCAGCAATGGCCAGCGGGAGATTCAAGATACGCAGTATTTT. Residues: CASSNGQREIQDTQYF.

This clonotype was counted ten times or more. V and J are TRBV5-1 and TRBJ1-2, with 7 positions matching TRBD1. Germline loops: CDR1 SGHRS, CDR2 YFSETQ. This CDR3 is 14 amino acids long. Trimming took 4 bases from V and 8 from J; bases not matched to a gene: 11. CDR3 in amino acids: CASSRDREGGGYTF. In nucleotides, the CDR3 is TGCGCCAGCAGCCGCGACAGGGAAGGAGGCGGCTACACCTTC.

This clonotype has ten or more counts. V and J are TRBV2 and TRBJ2-1, with 13 bases matching TRBD2. V gave up 7 bases and J gave up 7 bases; unmatched junction bases: 7. Germline assignment: CDR1 SNHLY and CDR2 FYNNEI. CDR3 length: 15 residues. CDR3 DNA sequence: TGTGCCAGCACGACCGGGACTAGCGGGATTAATGAGCAGTTCTTC. Translated, it gives CASTTGTSGINEQFF.